Reported below is one TCR beta chain. Antigen unknown. The PCR contained 60 Vbeta and 13 Jbeta primers. Profiled with immunoSEQ multiplex PCR; TCRdb holds only in-frame clones, not every one. The sample lists 120,000 or so clones, about 10% seen once, with under 6% in the top ten. Donors in the study were healthy people who gave bone marrow. V lost 4 bases and J 1 base, leaving 10 bases between the germline ends. This CDR3 has 14 residues. Per the germline V gene, CDR1 is MNHEY and CDR2 is SVGAGI. The sample originates from a study of cytomegalovirus exposure and HLA in healthy donors. Study conclusions and caveats: Earlier analysis yielded a pattern in which most TCR beta V segments were productive about 90% or about 30% of the time. TCR sequences were mostly rare, though some public TCRs occurred in many donors.

Sequencing used PBMCs. The chain joins TRBV6-5 to TRBJ1-1; D not certain. This sequence originates from a woman under 30 in good health and CMV-seropositive. The CDR3 loop reads CASSSRGGNTEAFF. The CDR3 DNA follows: TGTGCCAGCAGTTCACGAGGCGGGAACACTGAAGCTTTCTTT.